This passage covers 4 T cell receptor beta chains from one sample sequenced in a study of siplizumab effects on memory and regulatory T cells. The method was immunoSEQ multiplex PCR; TCRdb's version includes in-frame clones alone and lacks a portion of them. The sample consists of some 41,000 clones, roughly 90% of them appearing once. Material for sequencing was naive CD4+ T cells sorted from blood. All receptors come from a human donor in good health.

The rearrangement links TRBV9 to TRBJ2-2; 9 bases are a match to TRBD1. Germline assignment: CDR1 SGDLS and CDR2 YYNGEE. Losses at the gene ends were 0 bases for V and 4 bases for J; bases not matched to a gene: 7. This CDR3 has 17 residues. CDR3 coding DNA: TGTGCCAGCAGCGTAGGTGGGACAGGGTCAGGCACCGGGGAGCTGTTTTTT. Amino acid sequence: CASSVGGTGSGTGELFF.

The chain recombines TRBV7-9 with TRBJ2-5, with 10 bases that match TRBD2. The CDR3 has 15 amino acids. V was clipped by 5 bases and J by 0 bases; unmatched bases: 3. CDR1 and CDR2 from the germline V gene are SEHNR and FQNEAQ (reference sequence). CDR3 residues: CASSQGLADQETQYF. The CDR3 DNA sequence: TGTGCCAGCAGCCAAGGACTAGCGGACCAAGAGACCCAGTACTTC.

This rearrangement joins TRBV11-3 to TRBJ2-4, with TRBD1 matching 8 bases. Germline trimming cut 5 bases from V and 6 bases from J; bases unmatched to any gene: 3. The CDR3 is 13 amino acids. Germline V gives CDR1 SGHNT, CDR2 YENEEA. In nucleotides, the CDR3 is TGTGCCAGCAGCCCCGACAGGGGAAACATTCAGTACTTC. Encoded protein: CASSPDRGNIQYF.

This clone was seen a handful of times. The chain combines TRBV10-2 with TRBJ1-2; unclear D gene. V was clipped by 6 bases and J by 4 bases, with 12 bases between them. Germline lookup yields CDR1 WSHSY and CDR2 SAAADI. This CDR3 region has 13 residues. The CDR3 nucleotides are TGCGCCAGCAGCTCACACGATTTCTATGGCTACACCTTC. This translates into CASSSHDFYGYTF.